Included here is one T cell receptor beta chain sequence, with context. The antigen remains unidentified. This specimen belongs to a study of T cell responses to AZD1222 COVID-19 vaccine. Method: immunoSEQ multiplex PCR; TCRdb's copy keeps in-frame clones and lacks some. Of more than 140,000 clones in the sample, 90% to 95% were seen once. Germline CDR1 reads SNHLY; CDR2 reads FYNNEI. V was pared by 2 bases and J by 9 bases, with 17 bases between. This CDR3 is 15 amino acids long. Study-level findings and limits: Only a handful of AZD1222 recipients, more than 5 in all, had baseline seropositivity. A reported finding is that nearly half of spike-specific TCRs target unmutated variant regions. Donors were chiefly white British, with a greater number of females, and clonal diversity was perhaps underestimated. Two AZD1222 administrations were followed by greater Spike-specific TCR breadth and depth.

The specimen was peripheral blood, collected on day 0 of MenACWY control vaccination. The clonotype was recovered from an adult in good health. V and J are TRBV2 and TRBJ2-1; unclear D gene. CDR3 loop: CASSESGGPAGEQFF. CDR3 nucleotide sequence: TGTGCCAGCAGTGAAAGTGGCGGCCCGGCCGGTGAGCAGTTCTTC.